This TCR beta chain was recorded in a study of cytomegalovirus exposure and HLA in healthy donors. Points on this clone: Its antigen is undetermined.

PCR was performed using 60 Vbeta and 13 Jbeta primers. The protocol was immunoSEQ multiplex PCR, while the TCRdb copy is restricted to in-frame clones and leaves out a portion. This sample has about 170,000 clones, with approximately 67% found just once. Samples came from healthy bone marrow donors. Losses at the gene ends were 1 base for V and 3 bases for J; bases not matched to a gene: 13. The CDR3 runs 17 residues. Germline CDR1 reads SQVTM; CDR2 reads ANQGSEA. Findings and limits, study-wide: Earlier analysis looked at TCR beta V segments, and most were productive about 90% or about 30% of the time. Reports credit the classifier with highly specific, highly sensitive diagnosis of cytomegalovirus status. The authors considered a cluster of highly shared sequence variants likely to be a sequencing artifact.

The TCR originated in a man in his forties in good health and CMV-seronegative. Material for sequencing was PBMCs. The chain carries TRBV29-1 and TRBJ2-7; 9 nucleotides align to TRBD2. DNA of the CDR3: TGCAGCGTTGAAGGCCCCAGCGGGGGGCCCACGGGCTACGAGCAGTACTTC. It encodes CSVEGPSGGPTGYEQYF.